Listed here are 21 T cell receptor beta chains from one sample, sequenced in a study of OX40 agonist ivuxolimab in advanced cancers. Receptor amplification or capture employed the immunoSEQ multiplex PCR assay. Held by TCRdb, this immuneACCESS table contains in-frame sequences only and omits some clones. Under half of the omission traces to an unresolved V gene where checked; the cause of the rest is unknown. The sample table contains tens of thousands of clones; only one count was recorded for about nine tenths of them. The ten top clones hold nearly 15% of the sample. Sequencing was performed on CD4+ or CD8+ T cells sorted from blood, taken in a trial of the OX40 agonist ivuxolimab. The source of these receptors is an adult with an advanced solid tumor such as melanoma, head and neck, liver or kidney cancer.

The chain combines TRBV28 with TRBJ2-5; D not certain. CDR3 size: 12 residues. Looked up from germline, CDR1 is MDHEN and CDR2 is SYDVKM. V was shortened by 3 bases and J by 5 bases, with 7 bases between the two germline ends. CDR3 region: CASSFLAETQYF. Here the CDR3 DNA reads TGTGCCAGCAGTTTTTTGGCGGAGACCCAGTACTTC.

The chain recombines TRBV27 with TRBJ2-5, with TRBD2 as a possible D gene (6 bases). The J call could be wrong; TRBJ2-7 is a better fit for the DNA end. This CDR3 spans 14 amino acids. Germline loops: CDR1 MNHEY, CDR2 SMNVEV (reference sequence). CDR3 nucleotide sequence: TGTGCCAGCAGTTTCGCGGGACTTGGGCGCGAGCAGTACTTC. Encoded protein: CASSFAGLGREQYF.

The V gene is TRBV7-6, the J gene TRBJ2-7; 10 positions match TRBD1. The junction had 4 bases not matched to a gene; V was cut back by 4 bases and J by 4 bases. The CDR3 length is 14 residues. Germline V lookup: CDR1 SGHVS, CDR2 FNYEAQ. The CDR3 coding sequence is TGTGCCAGCAGCTCAGGACAGGGGGGATACGAGCAGTACTTC. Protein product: CASSSGQGGYEQYF.

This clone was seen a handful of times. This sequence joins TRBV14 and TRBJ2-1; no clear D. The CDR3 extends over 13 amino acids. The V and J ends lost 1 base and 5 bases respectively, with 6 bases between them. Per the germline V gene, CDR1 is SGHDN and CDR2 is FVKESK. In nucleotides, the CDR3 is TGTGCCAGCAGCCAAGTTACAGACAATGAGCAGTTCTTC. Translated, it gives CASSQVTDNEQFF.

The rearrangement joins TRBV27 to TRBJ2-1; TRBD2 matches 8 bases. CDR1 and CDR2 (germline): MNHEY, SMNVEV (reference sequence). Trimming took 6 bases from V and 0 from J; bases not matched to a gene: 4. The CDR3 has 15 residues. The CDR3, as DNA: TGTGCCAGCAGAGAAGGACTAGCCTCCTACAATGAGCAGTTCTTC. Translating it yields CASREGLASYNEQFF.

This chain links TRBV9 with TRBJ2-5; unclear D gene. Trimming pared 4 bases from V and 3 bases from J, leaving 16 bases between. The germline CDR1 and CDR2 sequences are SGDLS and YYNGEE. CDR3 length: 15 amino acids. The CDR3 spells CASSSLGRFEETQYF. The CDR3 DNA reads TGTGCCAGCAGCTCCCTTGGCAGGTTCGAAGAGACCCAGTACTTC.

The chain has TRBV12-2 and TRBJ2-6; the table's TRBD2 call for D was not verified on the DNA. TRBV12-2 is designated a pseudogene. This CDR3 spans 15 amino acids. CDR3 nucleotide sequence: TGTGCAAGTCGCTTGGGAGTATCTGGGGCCAACGTCCTGACTTTC. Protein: CASRLGVSGANVLTF.

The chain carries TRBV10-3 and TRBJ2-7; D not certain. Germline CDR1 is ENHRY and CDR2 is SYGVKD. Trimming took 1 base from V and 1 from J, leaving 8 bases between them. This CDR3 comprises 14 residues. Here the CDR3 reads CAISELKTSYEQYF. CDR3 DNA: TGTGCCATCAGTGAGTTAAAGACTTCCTACGAGCAGTACTTC.

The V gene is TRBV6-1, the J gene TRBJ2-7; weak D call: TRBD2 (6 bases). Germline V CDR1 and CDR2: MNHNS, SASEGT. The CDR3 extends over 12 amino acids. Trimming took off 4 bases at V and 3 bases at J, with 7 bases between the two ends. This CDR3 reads CASSVTSYEQYF. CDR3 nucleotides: TGTGCCAGCAGTGTGACTAGCTACGAGCAGTACTTC.

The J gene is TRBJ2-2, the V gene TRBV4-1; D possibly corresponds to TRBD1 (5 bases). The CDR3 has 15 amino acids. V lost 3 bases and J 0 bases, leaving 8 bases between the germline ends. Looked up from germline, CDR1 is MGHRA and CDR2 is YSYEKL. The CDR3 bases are TGCGCCAGCAGCCATTCAGGGCCGAACACCGGGGAGCTGTTTTTT. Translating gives CASSHSGPNTGELFF.

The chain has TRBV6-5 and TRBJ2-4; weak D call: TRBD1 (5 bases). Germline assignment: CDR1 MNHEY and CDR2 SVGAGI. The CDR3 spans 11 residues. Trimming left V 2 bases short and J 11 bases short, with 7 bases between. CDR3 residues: CASSYQGFQYF. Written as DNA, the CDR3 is TGTGCCAGCAGTTACCAGGGTTTTCAGTACTTC.

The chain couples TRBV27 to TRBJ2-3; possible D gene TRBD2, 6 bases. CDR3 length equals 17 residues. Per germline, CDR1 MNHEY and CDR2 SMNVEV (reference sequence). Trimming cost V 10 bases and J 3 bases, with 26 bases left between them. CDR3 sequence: CATNYPGGTIGTDTQYF. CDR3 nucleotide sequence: TGTGCCACAAACTACCCTGGGGGGACGATAGGGACAGATACGCAGTATTTT.

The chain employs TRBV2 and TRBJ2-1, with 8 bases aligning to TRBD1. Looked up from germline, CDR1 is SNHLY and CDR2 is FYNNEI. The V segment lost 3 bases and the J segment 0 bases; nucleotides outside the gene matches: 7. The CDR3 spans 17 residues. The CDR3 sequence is CASSEGDRRYSYNEQFF. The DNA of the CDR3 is TGTGCCAGCAGTGAGGGGGACAGGCGATACTCCTACAATGAGCAGTTCTTC.

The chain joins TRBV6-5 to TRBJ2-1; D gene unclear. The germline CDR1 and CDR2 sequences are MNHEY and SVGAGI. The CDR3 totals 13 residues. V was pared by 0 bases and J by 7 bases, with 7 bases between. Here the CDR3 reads CASSYSNQNEQFF. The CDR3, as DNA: TGTGCCAGCAGTTACTCGAATCAGAATGAGCAGTTCTTC.

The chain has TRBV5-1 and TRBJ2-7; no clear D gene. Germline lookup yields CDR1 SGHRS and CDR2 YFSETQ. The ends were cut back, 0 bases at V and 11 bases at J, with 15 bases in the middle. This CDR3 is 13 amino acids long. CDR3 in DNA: TGCGCCAGCAGCTTGGTATCTCGGCGAATGGAGTACTTC. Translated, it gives CASSLVSRRMEYF.

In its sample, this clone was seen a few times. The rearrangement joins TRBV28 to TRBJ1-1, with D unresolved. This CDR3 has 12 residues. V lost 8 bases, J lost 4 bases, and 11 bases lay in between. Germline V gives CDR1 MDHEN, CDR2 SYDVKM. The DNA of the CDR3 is TGTGCCAGCCGGCCTCGGGGCACTGAAGCTTTCTTT. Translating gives CASRPRGTEAFF.

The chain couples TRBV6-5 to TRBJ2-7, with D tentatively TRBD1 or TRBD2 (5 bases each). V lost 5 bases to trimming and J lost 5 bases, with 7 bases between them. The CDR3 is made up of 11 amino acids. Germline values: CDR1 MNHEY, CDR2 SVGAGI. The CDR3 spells CASSEGNEQYF. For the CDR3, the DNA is TGTGCCAGCAGTGAGGGGAACGAGCAGTACTTC.

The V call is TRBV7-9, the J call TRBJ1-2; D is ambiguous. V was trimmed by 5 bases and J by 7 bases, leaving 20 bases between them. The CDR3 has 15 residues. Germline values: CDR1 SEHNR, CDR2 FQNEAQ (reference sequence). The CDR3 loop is CASSPLGQGSIGYTF. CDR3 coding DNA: TGTGCCAGCAGCCCCTTGGGTCAAGGGTCCATTGGCTACACCTTC.

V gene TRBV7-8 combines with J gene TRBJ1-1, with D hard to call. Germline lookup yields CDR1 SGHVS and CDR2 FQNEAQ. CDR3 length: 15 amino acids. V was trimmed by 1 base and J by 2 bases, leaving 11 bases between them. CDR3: CASSLGTWQNTEAFF. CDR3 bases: TGTGCCAGCAGCTTAGGTACTTGGCAAAACACTGAAGCTTTCTTT.

The CDR3 DNA is TGTGCCAGCAGTTACGGGGTAAGGGCCTACGAGCAGTACTTC. Its translation is CASSYGVRAYEQYF. The chain recombines TRBV6-5 with TRBJ2-7; no clear D. The CDR3 spans 14 residues. Per the germline V gene, CDR1 is MNHEY and CDR2 is SVGAGI. V gave up 2 bases and J gave up 2 bases, with 10 bases separating them.

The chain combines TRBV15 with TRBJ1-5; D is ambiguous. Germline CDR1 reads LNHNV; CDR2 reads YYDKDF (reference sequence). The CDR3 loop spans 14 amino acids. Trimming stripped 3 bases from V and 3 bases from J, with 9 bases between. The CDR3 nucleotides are TGTGCCACCAGCAGTAGACGAGACAATCAGCCCCAGCATTTT. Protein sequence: CATSSRRDNQPQHF.